The 15 T cell receptor beta chains below were found in one sample sequenced in a study of regulatory T cells in long-lasting Graves disease. Specified time point: newly diagnosed GD, antithyroid drugs for less than 3 months. PBMCs provided the RNA from which the TCR library was made. Building the TCR beta libraries relied on iRepertoire HTBI primers, and CDR3 regions underwent Arm-PCR. TCRdb called the multiplex PCR reads again in MiXCR, with one record for every CDR3 protein. Of about 620,000 distinct CDR3 sequences listed, around 15% are singletons. These data are also associated with another study on T cells in Graves' hyperthyroidism and ophthalmopathy.

The sequencing used peripheral blood mononuclear cells (PBMCs), collected at new diagnosis, from a patient treated with antithyroid drugs. These receptors were taken from a woman in her 30s with Graves disease.

The J gene is TRBJ1-3, the V gene TRBV11-2; D is perhaps TRBD1 (5 bases). The germline V gene encodes CDR1 SGHAT and CDR2 FQNNGV. The V gene lost 1 base and the J gene lost 4 bases, with 11 bases spanning the gap. The CDR3 is made up of 15 amino acids. The CDR3 region has the DNA TGTGCCAGCAGCTTAGGGACGGGACCCGGAAACACCATATATTTT. This codes for CASSLGTGPGNTIYF.

This clonotype was recorded many times. The chain couples TRBV20-1 to TRBJ2-5, with 13 nucleotides matching TRBD2. CDR3 length: 16 amino acids. CDR1 and CDR2 (germline): DFQATT, SNEGSKA (reference sequence). J lost 6 bases, V lost 6 bases, and 13 bases had no gene match. CDR3 residues: CSAGGVPGTSGKTQYF. CDR3 in DNA: TGCAGTGCCGGGGGGGTCCCCGGGACTAGCGGGAAGACCCAGTACTTC.

This clonotype was recorded many times. CDR3 sequence (DNA): TGTGCCAGCAGTTCGGGTCAGCTGAACACTGAAGCTTTCTTT. Protein: CASSSGQLNTEAFF. This sequence joins TRBV7-3 and TRBJ1-1; D unresolved. The V end was cut by 6 bases, the J end by 0 bases, with 11 bases between. Per the germline V gene, CDR1 is SGHTA and CDR2 is FQGTGA. The CDR3 sequence is 14 residues long.

J is TRBJ2-7 and V is TRBV6-5, with D possibly matching TRBD1 (6 bases). Trimming pared 2 bases from V and 3 bases from J, leaving 17 bases between. The CDR3 extends over 16 amino acids. The germline CDR1 and CDR2 sequences are MNHEY and SVGAGI. This chain's CDR3 is CASSYASGAAYYEQYF. The CDR3 bases are TGTGCCAGCAGTTACGCTTCAGGGGCGGCATACTACGAGCAGTACTTC.

The V gene is TRBV30, the J gene TRBJ1-5, with D possibly TRBD1 on 5 matching bases. CDR1 GTSNPN and CDR2 SVGIG come from the germline V gene (reference sequence). This CDR3 region has 17 residues. V was pared by 5 bases and J by 5 bases, with 25 bases between. The chain's CDR3 is CAWALDSRFYRDQPQHF. The CDR3 DNA reads TGTGCCTGGGCGCTCGACAGTAGATTCTACCGTGATCAGCCCCAGCATTTT.

This clonotype occurred many times. The chain is built from TRBV2 and TRBJ1-1, with unresolved D. This CDR3 region has 12 residues. Germline CDR1 is SNHLY and CDR2 is FYNNEI. The V end was cut by 4 bases, the J end by 5 bases, with 8 bases between. The CDR3 sequence: CASSVVRTEAFF. CDR3 nucleotide sequence: TGTGCCAGCAGTGTGGTTCGTACTGAAGCTTTCTTT.

In regard to this clonotype: It may be a read error: a sequence one base away is much more abundant. The rearrangement joins TRBV27 to TRBJ2-4; tentative D call: TRBD2 (6 bases). The V gene's germline CDR1 is MNHEY and CDR2 SMNVEV (reference sequence). The length of the CDR3 is 15 residues. V gave up 10 bases and J gave up 8 bases, with 24 bases separating them. CDR3 nucleotide sequence: TGTGCCACCACAGGTGGGCGGGAAGGCAGAGACATTCAGTACTTC. This sequence encodes CATTGGREGRDIQYF.

CDR3 amino acids: CSVGTGDYNEQFF. In DNA, the CDR3 is TGCAGCGTAGGGACAGGGGACTACAATGAGCAGTTCTTC. The genes are TRBV29-1 and TRBJ2-1; 10 bases fit TRBD1. Germline CDR1 and CDR2: SQVTM and ANQGSEA. This CDR3 spans 13 amino acids. The J segment lost 3 bases and the V segment lost 6 bases, leaving 2 bases of the junction unmatched.

This clonotype occurred a few times. The chain has TRBV7-9 and TRBJ2-3, with D tentatively TRBD2 (5 bases). CDR1 SEHNR and CDR2 FQNEAQ come from the germline V gene (reference sequence). V dropped 4 bases and J dropped 3 bases, with 20 bases sitting between them. The CDR3 totals 17 residues. Here the CDR3 DNA reads TGTGCCAGCAGCTCCAAAGTTACTAGACTGGGTACAGATACGCAGTATTTT. Encoded protein: CASSSKVTRLGTDTQYF.

This clonotype was picked up a small number of times. The chain employs TRBV30 and TRBJ2-7, with 8 nucleotides matching TRBD1. V gave up 5 bases and J gave up 6 bases; unmatched junction bases: 9. The CDR3 covers 13 residues. Germline V gives CDR1 GTSNPN, CDR2 SVGIG (reference sequence). The CDR3, as DNA: TGTGCCTGGGCCTCAGGTACAGGGGGCGAGCAGTACTTC. The encoded protein is CAWASGTGGEQYF.

V gene TRBV6-2 or TRBV6-3 combines with J gene TRBJ2-7; D is uncertain. CDR1 MNHEY and CDR2 SVGEGT come from the germline V gene. This CDR3 region has 11 residues. The ends were cut back, 5 bases at V and 8 bases at J, with 10 bases in the middle. The CDR3 sequence is CASSDSPKQYF. In nucleotides, the CDR3 is TGTGCCAGCAGTGATTCGCCAAAGCAGTACTTC.

This clonotype showed up many times. This chain connects TRBV27 to TRBJ1-5, with a weak D call TRBD1 (6 bases). The CDR3 consists of 13 residues. Trimming shortened V by 5 bases and J by 4 bases, and 9 bases separated the two germline ends. From germline, CDR1 is MNHEY and CDR2 SMNVEV (reference sequence). The CDR3 DNA reads TGTGCCAGCAGTAACACAGGGAATCAGCCCCAGCATTTT. This gives the protein CASSNTGNQPQHF.

This clonotype was detected many times. This chain joins TRBV2 and TRBJ2-5; perhaps TRBD1 as D (5 bases). Germline assignment: CDR1 SNHLY and CDR2 FYNNEI. The CDR3 consists of 13 residues. The ends were cut back, 6 bases at V and 4 bases at J, with 12 bases in the middle. The CDR3 spells CASSNTQGETQYF. The CDR3 coding sequence is TGTGCCAGCAGCAACACCCAGGGAGAGACCCAGTACTTC.

This clonotype was seen a few times. This chain links TRBV3-1 with TRBJ1-2; perhaps TRBD1 as D (6 bases). Germline CDR1 and CDR2: LGHDT and YNNKEL (reference sequence). The CDR3 contains 14 residues. Trimming stripped 1 base from V and 7 bases from J, with 13 bases between. The chain's CDR3 is CASSQVTGMGGYTF. Here the CDR3 DNA reads TGTGCCAGCAGCCAAGTCACAGGGATGGGTGGCTACACCTTC.

This clonotype was found many times. This clone may be a read error of a much larger clone one base away. Written as DNA, the CDR3 is TGTGCCAGCAGCTTAGCCGGGACTAGCGACAAGGTGGAGTACTTC. Its protein product is CASSLAGTSDKVEYF. V is TRBV11-2 and J is TRBJ2-7; 10 nucleotides line up with TRBD2. The junction had 11 bases not matched to a gene; V was cut back by 1 base and J by 11 bases. The CDR3 is 15 amino acids. Germline V gene sequence: CDR1 SGHAT, CDR2 FQNNGV.